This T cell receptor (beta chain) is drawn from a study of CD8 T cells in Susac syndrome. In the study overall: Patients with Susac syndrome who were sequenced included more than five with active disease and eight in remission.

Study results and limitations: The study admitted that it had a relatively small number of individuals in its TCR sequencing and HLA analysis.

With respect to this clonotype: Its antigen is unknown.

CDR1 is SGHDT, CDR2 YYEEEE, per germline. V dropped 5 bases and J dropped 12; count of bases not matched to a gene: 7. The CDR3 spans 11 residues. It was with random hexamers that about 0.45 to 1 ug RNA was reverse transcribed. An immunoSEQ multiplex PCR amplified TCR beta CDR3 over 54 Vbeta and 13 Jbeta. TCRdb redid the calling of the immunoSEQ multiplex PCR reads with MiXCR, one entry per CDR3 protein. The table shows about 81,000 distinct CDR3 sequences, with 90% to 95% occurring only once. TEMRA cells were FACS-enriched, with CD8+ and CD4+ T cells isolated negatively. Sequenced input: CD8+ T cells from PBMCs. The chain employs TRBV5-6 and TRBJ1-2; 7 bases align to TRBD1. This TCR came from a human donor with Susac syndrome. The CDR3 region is CASSGQGDHTF. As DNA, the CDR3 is TGTGCCAGCAGTGGTCAGGGGGATCACACCTTC.